The 21 T cell receptor beta chains below all came from one sample that was sequenced in a study of CD8+CD57+ T cells in acquired aplastic anemia. According to the study, genomic DNA was the template for TCR beta VDJ and CDR3 profiling. TCRdb independently ran MiXCR on the reads; one entry per CDR3 protein. The sample includes about 160,000 distinct CDR3 sequences, 40% to 60% of them seen just once. Sequencing was done on patients that had shown CD8+CD57+ cell expansion by flow cytometry. The sequenced sample consisted of sorted CD4+, CD8+, or CD8+CD57+ T cells (not recorded which) from PBMCs. The origin of the receptors is a human donor with aplastic anemia.

This clonotype qualifies as large. V usage is TRBV24-1 and J usage is TRBJ1-2, with no clear D. The CDR3 has 14 residues. In germline, CDR1 is KGHDR, CDR2 SFDVKD. The ends were cut back, 5 bases at V and 0 bases at J, with 9 bases in the middle. The CDR3 nucleotides read TGTGCCACCAGTGTCGCTGGGTCTAACTATGGCTACACCTTC. It yields the protein CATSVAGSNYGYTF.

This clonotype is a singleton in its sample. The chain links TRBV12-5 to TRBJ1-2; no clear D. V lost 1 base and J lost 8, with 14 bases in between. The CDR3 has 14 residues. Germline assignment: CDR1 LGHNT and CDR2 FRNRAP. CDR3 nucleotide sequence: TGTGCTAGTGGTTTGGAGGACCGCTCAAGAGGCTACACCTTC. Encoded protein: CASGLEDRSRGYTF.

This clonotype has at least ten counts. The chain recombines TRBV29-1 with TRBJ2-2, with D perhaps given as TRBD1 or TRBD2 (6 bases each). Germline CDR1 and CDR2: SQVTM and ANQGSEA. V was cut by 4 bases and J by 5 bases, with 14 bases left in between. The CDR3 is 14 amino acids. CDR3: CSVVEGGQTGELFF. CDR3 bases: TGCAGCGTTGTAGAGGGGGGCCAGACCGGGGAGCTGTTTTTT.

This clonotype was seen repeatedly, ten times or more. The chain has TRBV25-1 and TRBJ2-7; TRBD2 agrees at 7 bases. The trim removed 5 bases at V and 5 bases at J, leaving 15 bases unmatched. Germline lookup yields CDR1 MGHDK and CDR2 SYGVNS. The CDR3 is made up of 16 amino acids. CDR3 sequence (DNA): TGTGCCAGCAGTCTGGCCGGAGGGAGGGCCATCGACGAGCAGTACTTC. Protein product: CASSLAGGRAIDEQYF.

The chain is built from TRBV2 and TRBJ1-6; no firm D call. The CDR3 extends over 14 amino acids. Germline V gene data show CDR1 as SNHLY and CDR2 as FYNNEI. V was shortened by 3 bases and J by 8 bases, with 11 bases between the two germline ends. Here the CDR3 reads CASSERRVDSPLHF. CDR3 DNA: TGTGCCAGCAGTGAGAGGAGGGTTGATTCACCCCTCCACTTT. Based on the CDR3 plus reference TRBV2 and TRBJ1-6, the full variable domain is EPEVTQTPSHQVTQMGQEVILRCVPISNHLYFYWYRQILGQKVEFLVSFYNNEISEKSEIFDDQFSVERPDGSNFTLKIRSTKLEDSAMYFCASSERRVDSPLHFGNGTRLTVT.

This clonotype occurred once. An end of the junction differs from the germline gene, which may be a read error. The rearrangement joins TRBV10-1 to TRBJ1-3; the D is unclear. CDR1 is WNHNN, CDR2 SYGVQD, per germline (reference sequence). The CDR3 consists of 13 residues. CDR3 region: CASNVEWGNTIHF. Here the CDR3 DNA reads TGCGCCAGCAATGTAGAGTGGGGAAACACCATACATTTT.

This clonotype showed up many times. This chain links TRBV2 with TRBJ2-1; TRBD2 agrees at 8 bases. The germline V gene encodes CDR1 SNHLY and CDR2 FYNNEI. This CDR3 region has 17 residues. The junction had 9 bases not matched to a gene; V was cut back by 1 base and J by 4 bases. CDR3 sequence: CASSEGRAGVLYNEQFF. The CDR3 DNA reads as TGTGCCAGCAGTGAAGGTAGAGCGGGAGTTTTGTACAATGAGCAGTTCTTC.

The table lists this clonotype with many counts. The V and J genes are TRBV6-5 and TRBJ2-2; D gene unclear. This CDR3 is built from 13 residues. CDR1 is MNHEY and CDR2 is SVGAGI in the germline V gene. Between the trimmed V and J ends, which lost 0 bases and 5 bases, there was a span of 4 bases. The CDR3 here is CASSYSITGELFF. The CDR3 DNA is TGTGCCAGCAGTTACTCGATTACCGGGGAGCTGTTTTTT.

The sample holds a few counts of this clonotype. The rearrangement uses TRBV19 and TRBJ1-2; no clear D gene. The CDR3 has 13 residues. V shed 6 bases and J shed 2 bases, with 10 bases lying between them. Germline CDR1 LNHDA, CDR2 SQIVND (reference sequence). In DNA, the CDR3 is TGTGCCAGTAGGAAGGACGGGAACTATGGCTACACCTTC. Residues: CASRKDGNYGYTF. Full variable domain (outside the CDR3, taken from reference TRBV19 and TRBJ1-2): DGGITQSPKYLFRKEGQNVTLSCEQNLNHDAMYWYRQDPGQGLRLIYYSQIVNDFQKGDIAEGYSVSREKKESFPLTVTSAQKNPTAFYLCASRKDGNYGYTFGSGTRLTVV.

This chain connects TRBV29-1 to TRBJ2-5; D is possibly TRBD1 (6 bases). Trimming pared 5 bases from V and 5 bases from J, leaving 12 bases between. The germline V gene has CDR1 SQVTM and CDR2 ANQGSEA. The CDR3 sequence is 12 residues long. In nucleotides, the CDR3 is TGCAGCGTTACAGGGAAGGGCGAGACCCAGTACTTC. It codes for CSVTGKGETQYF.

The rearrangement joins TRBV11-2 to TRBJ2-4; 9 nucleotides match TRBD1. Germline CDR1 reads SGHAT; CDR2 reads FQNNGV. V lost 2 bases and J lost 13; bases outside the gene matches: 12. The CDR3 has 15 amino acids. The CDR3 region is CASSLLSGQGVGQYF. For the CDR3, the DNA is TGTGCCAGCAGCTTATTGTCGGGACAGGGCGTAGGACAGTACTTC.

This rearrangement joins TRBV15 to TRBJ2-1; 8 bases are shared with TRBD2. V was clipped by 3 bases and J by 13 bases; unmatched bases: 11. The CDR3 has 14 residues. Germline CDR1 and CDR2: LNHNV and YYDKDF (reference sequence). CDR3 DNA sequence: TGTGCCACCAGCAGTTCAGGCTTCGGACTAGCTCAGTTCTTC. Translating it yields CATSSSGFGLAQFF. The variable domain in full, with the rest retrieved from reference TRBV15 and TRBJ2-1, is DAMVIQNPRYQVTQFGKPVTLSCSQTLNHNVMYWYQQKSSQAPKLLFHYYDKDFNNEADTPDNFQSRRPNTSFCFLDIRSPGLGDTAMYLCATSSSGFGLAQFFGPGTRLTVL.

The chain links TRBV7-8 to TRBJ2-1; D is undetermined. CDR1 and CDR2 (germline): SGHVS, FQNEAQ. This CDR3 is 12 amino acids long. Trimming took 1 base from V and 10 from J, leaving 8 bases between them. This chain's CDR3 is CASSLGRREQFF. CDR3 bases: TGTGCCAGCAGCTTAGGTCGCCGAGAGCAGTTCTTC.

This clonotype came up many times. CDR3 residues: CASSPGTGYSEAFF. The CDR3 coding sequence is TGTGCCAGCAGCCCCGGGACGGGATACTCTGAAGCTTTCTTT. This chain links TRBV11-3 with TRBJ1-1; possible D gene TRBD1, 5 bases. Germline CDR1 is SGHNT and CDR2 is YENEEA. The CDR3 is 14 residues long. V lost 5 bases and J 6 bases, leaving 16 bases between the germline ends. Based on the CDR3 plus reference TRBV11-3 and TRBJ1-1, the full variable domain is EAGVVQSPRYKIIEKKQPVAFWCNPISGHNTLYWYLQNLGQGPELLIRYENEEAVDDSQLPKDRFSAERLKGVDSTLKIQPAELGDSAVYLCASSPGTGYSEAFFGQGTRLTVV.

The gene calls are TRBV24-1 and TRBJ2-1, with D tentatively TRBD2 (7 bases). The CDR3 length is 15 residues. CDR1 is KGHDR and CDR2 is SFDVKD in the germline V gene. Trimming took 12 bases from V and 6 from J, leaving 23 bases between them. The CDR3 here is CASPGGLGGSNEQFF. The CDR3 nucleotides are TGTGCCTCTCCGGGGGGCCTTGGTGGGAGCAATGAGCAGTTCTTC.

The sample holds a few counts of this clonotype. CDR3 DNA sequence: TGTGCCACCAGCAGAGGGGGGGGACAAACCTACAATGAGCAGTTCTTC. It codes for CATSRGGGQTYNEQFF. The chain has TRBV15 and TRBJ2-1; perhaps TRBD2 as D (7 bases). The CDR3 spans 16 residues. V lost 1 base and J lost 2, with 12 bases in between. The germline CDR1 and CDR2 sequences are LNHNV and YYDKDF (reference sequence).

The chain is built from TRBV7-6 and TRBJ1-1; 10 positions agree with TRBD1. V gave up 5 bases and J gave up 8 bases; unmatched junction bases: 20. Germline assignment: CDR1 SGHVS and CDR2 FNYEAQ. The CDR3 has 18 amino acids. The CDR3 protein is CASSPITTTGGEEEEAFF. CDR3 nucleotide sequence: TGTGCCAGCAGCCCAATAACAACGACAGGGGGCGAAGAAGAGGAAGCTTTCTTT. The full variable domain, completed using reference TRBV7-6 and TRBJ1-1, is GAGVSQSPRYKVTKRGQDVALRCDPISGHVSLYWYRQALGQGPEFLTYFNYEAQQDKSGLPNDRFSAERPEGSISTLTIQRTEQRDSAMYRCASSPITTTGGEEEEAFFGQGTRLTVV.

This clonotype showed up just a few times. This chain joins TRBV24-1 and TRBJ2-5; D possibly corresponds to TRBD1 (7 bases). In germline, CDR1 is KGHDR, CDR2 SFDVKD. Trimming took off 3 bases at V and 5 bases at J, with 9 bases between the two ends. This CDR3 is built from 13 residues. CDR3 sequence (DNA): TGTGCCACCAGTGATCCAGGGGGGGAGACCCAGTACTTC. Its translation: CATSDPGGETQYF.

V is TRBV7-2 and J is TRBJ2-7, with 8 bases fitting TRBD2. The V segment lost 5 bases and the J segment 4 bases; nucleotides outside the gene matches: 10. This CDR3 region has 15 residues. CDR1 and CDR2 from the germline V gene are SGHTA and FQGNSA. This chain's CDR3 is CASSRRPGLVYEQYF. CDR3 nucleotides: TGTGCCAGCAGCCGAAGACCGGGACTAGTTTACGAGCAGTACTTC. The variable domain in full, completed from reference TRBV7-2 and TRBJ2-7, reads GAGVSQSPSNKVTEKGKDVELRCDPISGHTALYWYRQSLGQGLEFLIYFQGNSAPDKSGLPSDRFSAERTGGSVSTLTIQRTQQEDSAVYLCASSRRPGLVYEQYFGPGTRLTVT.

V is TRBV7-9 and J is TRBJ1-1; no reliable D call. V lost 0 bases, J lost 2 bases, and 10 bases lay in between. Germline V gene data show CDR1 as SEHNR and CDR2 as FQNEAQ (reference sequence). The CDR3 has 15 residues. Here the CDR3 DNA reads TGTGCCAGCAGCTTAGCCCCGGTGCTCAACACTGAAGCTTTCTTT. This codes for CASSLAPVLNTEAFF.

In its sample, this clonotype was seen many times. This chain connects TRBV5-1 to TRBJ1-1, with TRBD1 identical over 7 bases. Germline V gene data show CDR1 as SGHRS and CDR2 as YFSETQ. This CDR3 is built from 11 residues. V was pared by 5 bases and J by 8 bases, with 3 bases of the junction left unmatched. The CDR3 sequence: CASREGGEAFF. The CDR3 DNA sequence: TGCGCCAGCAGGGAAGGGGGCGAAGCTTTCTTT.